This entry lists 15 T cell receptor beta chains sequenced from one sample in a study of cytomegalovirus exposure and HLA in healthy donors. The PCR ran on 60 Vbeta and 13 Jbeta primers. The table came from immunoSEQ multiplex PCR; TCRdb's copy has only in-frame clones and leaves some out. This sample yields fewer than 150,000 clones, of which roughly 80% are seen a single time; 25% to 35% belongs to the top ten. The sequencing input was PBMCs. Source of these receptors: a man in his sixties in good health and CMV-seropositive.

The gene calls are TRBV7-8 and TRBJ2-7; D may be TRBD1 (5 bases). This CDR3 is 15 amino acids long. With 1 base removed from V and 3 bases from J, the gap between germline ends came to 13 bases. Germline lookup yields CDR1 SGHVS and CDR2 FQNEAQ. The CDR3 nucleotides are TGTGCCAGCAGCTTAGTTCGGCAGGGCCTCTACGAGCAGTACTTC. Translation gives CASSLVRQGLYEQYF. Together with reference TRBV7-8 and TRBJ2-7, the CDR3 gives the full variable domain: GAGVSQSPRYKVAKRGQDVALRCDPISGHVSLFWYQQALGQGPEFLTYFQNEAQLDKSGLPSDRFFAERPEGSVSTLKIQRTQQEDSAVYLCASSLVRQGLYEQYFGPGTRLTVT.

The rearrangement joins TRBV12-5 to TRBJ1-4, with a weak D call TRBD1 (5 bases). Germline V CDR1 and CDR2: LGHNT, FRNRAP. CDR3 length: 11 residues. V lost 8 bases and J 8 bases, leaving 9 bases between the germline ends. CDR3 nucleotides: TGTGCTAGTCGGGGGGTCGAAAAACTGTTTTTT. The encoded protein is CASRGVEKLFF.

The chain couples TRBV5-6 to TRBJ2-5; 9 nucleotides match TRBD1. The CDR3 spans 14 residues. J gave up 3 bases and V 4 bases, and 4 bases lay outside the gene matches. Germline V CDR1 and CDR2: SGHDT, YYEEEE. The CDR3 DNA follows: TGTGCCAGCAGCCGTAGACAGGGGGAAGAGACCCAGTACTTC. It yields the protein CASSRRQGEETQYF. The full variable domain, its missing parts supplied by reference TRBV5-6 and TRBJ2-5, is DAGVTQSPTHLIKTRGQQVTLRCSPKSGHDTVSWYQQALGQGPQFIFQYYEEEERQRGNFPDRFSGHQFPNYSSELNVNALLLGDSALYLCASSRRQGEETQYFGPGTRLLVL.

J is TRBJ1-2 and V is TRBV19, with a weak D call TRBD1 (5 bases). CDR3 length: 14 residues. The germline V gene has CDR1 LNHDA and CDR2 SQIVND (reference sequence). Trimming took off 3 bases at V and 3 bases at J, with 11 bases between the two ends. In DNA, the CDR3 is TGTGCCAGTAGTATCCAGGGTGGATACTATGGCTACACCTTC. As protein: CASSIQGGYYGYTF.

The chain uses TRBV4-1 and TRBJ1-2; D gene ambiguous. The CDR3 consists of 13 residues. Germline assignment: CDR1 MGHRA and CDR2 YSYEKL. Trimming removed 0 bases at V and 8 bases at J, with 10 bases between. CDR3 loop: CASSQDWWRGYTF. The CDR3 bases are TGCGCCAGCAGCCAAGATTGGTGGCGGGGCTACACCTTC.

This clone has only a few counts. At one boundary the junction diverges from the germline segment, which might be a read error. The chain is built from TRBV27 and TRBJ2-7, with D possibly being TRBD1 (7 bases). Germline assignment: CDR1 MNHEY and CDR2 SMNVEV (reference sequence). The CDR3 contains 14 residues. CDR3 protein: CASSWRGRSNEQYF. CDR3 sequence (DNA): TGTGCCAGCAGTTGGAGGGGGCGCTCCAACGAGCAGTACTTC.

The chain couples TRBV2 to TRBJ2-3, with 10 bases aligning to TRBD2. This CDR3 is built from 15 residues. With 8 bases clipped from V and 4 bases from J, the junction kept 9 bases outside the gene matches. Germline CDR1 reads SNHLY; CDR2 reads FYNNEI. The CDR3 sequence is CASGASGRVSDTQYF. CDR3 DNA: TGTGCCAGCGGAGCTAGCGGGAGAGTTTCAGATACGCAGTATTTT.

The gene calls are TRBV5-1 and TRBJ2-7; weak D call: TRBD2 (5 bases). The germline V gene has CDR1 SGHRS and CDR2 YFSETQ. This CDR3 is built from 14 residues. Trimming took off 0 bases at V and 1 base at J, with 8 bases between the two ends. The CDR3 DNA sequence: TGCGCCAGCAGCTTGGAACGGGGATCCTACGAGCAGTACTTC. Its protein is CASSLERGSYEQYF.

The chain is built from TRBV10-3 and TRBJ2-3; tentatively, D is TRBD2 (6 bases). Per germline, CDR1 ENHRY and CDR2 SYGVKD. The CDR3 covers 15 residues. Trimming took 4 bases from V and 4 from J, leaving 15 bases between them. The CDR3 DNA reads as TGTGCCATCAGTGCTCCGGGGGACCAGGCAGATACGCAGTATTTT. Amino acid sequence: CAISAPGDQADTQYF.

Note on this clone: An end of the junction does not agree with germline; a read error may underlie this. The V and J genes are TRBV7-7 and TRBJ2-2; weak D call: TRBD2 (5 bases). Germline-derived CDR1 and CDR2 are SSHAT and FNYEAQ (reference sequence). CDR3 length: 14 residues. CDR3 nucleotides: TGTGCTAGCAGCTTAGTAGGCGGGACCGGGGAGCTGTTTTTT. This gives the protein CASSLVGGTGELFF.

This sequence joins TRBV9 and TRBJ1-1; unclear D gene. Germline V gene sequence: CDR1 SGDLS, CDR2 YYNGEE. There are 12 residues in the CDR3. Trimming removed 7 bases at V and 0 bases at J, with 7 bases between. CDR3 loop: CASGILNTEAFF. CDR3 nucleotide sequence: TGTGCCAGCGGCATTTTGAACACTGAAGCTTTCTTT.

The DNA for the CDR3 is TGTGCCACCCAACTTCGACTAGCGGCTTACGAGCAGTACTTC. As protein: CATQLRLAAYEQYF. The V and J genes are TRBV28 and TRBJ2-7; 9 nucleotides align to TRBD2. The germline gives CDR1 MDHEN, CDR2 SYDVKM. Germline trimming cut 10 bases from V and 4 bases from J; bases unmatched to any gene: 11. This CDR3 contains 14 residues.

The table lists this clone with a count of one. The J gene is TRBJ1-2, the V gene TRBV14, with 8 bases that match TRBD1. The length of the CDR3 is 15 residues. Germline values: CDR1 SGHDN, CDR2 FVKESK. V shed 0 bases, J shed 8 bases, and the junction held 8 bases outside the gene matches. The CDR3 DNA sequence: TGTGCCAGCAGCCAAGATTTATCAGGGGGCCGGGGCTACACCTTC. It codes for CASSQDLSGGRGYTF.

The CDR3 here is CASSNSDRMNTEAFF. DNA for the CDR3: TGTGCCAGTAGTAACTCGGACAGAATGAACACTGAAGCTTTCTTT. The chain combines TRBV19 with TRBJ1-1; D is possibly TRBD1 (6 bases). Trimming shortened V by 4 bases and J by 0 bases, and 12 bases separated the two germline ends. The CDR3 runs 15 residues. CDR1 is LNHDA, CDR2 SQIVND, per germline (reference sequence). Full variable domain (outside the CDR3, taken from reference TRBV19 and TRBJ1-1): DGGITQSPKYLFRKEGQNVTLSCEQNLNHDAMYWYRQDPGQGLRLIYYSQIVNDFQKGDIAEGYSVSREKKESFPLTVTSAQKNPTAFYLCASSNSDRMNTEAFFGQGTRLTVV.

The rearrangement joins TRBV7-9 to TRBJ2-7, with a tentative D call TRBD1 (5 bases). The germline V and J ends were trimmed by 2 bases and 0 bases, with 14 bases remaining between them. The CDR3 totals 16 residues. Germline CDR1 SEHNR, CDR2 FQNEAQ (reference sequence). The CDR3 DNA reads TGTGCCAGCAGCTTAATCAGGACACCCAGCTCCTACGAGCAGTACTTC. The encoded protein is CASSLIRTPSSYEQYF.